The 28 T cell receptor beta chains below were found in one sample sequenced in a study of Tregs in tolerant kidney transplant recipients (dated by TCRdb to the late 2010s). Libraries were made using the immunoSEQ multiplex PCR assay. TCRdb took over this immuneACCESS table, retaining in-frame rearrangements with V and J assigned. Such tables are incomplete; in checked studies, under half of the missing clones stem from an unresolved V gene, and the remainder is unexplained. This sample's listing comprises 25,000 to 40,000 clones. Together, the top ten hold under 2% of the sample. Transplants used related donors with nonmyeloablative bone marrow transplantation; mixed chimerism was transient in the human trials. The sample here was CD4+ T cells from blood (PBMCs), taken 24 months after the transplant. All receptors come from a human patient who received a combined kidney and bone marrow transplant. In transplant recipients, some T cells may be of donor rather than host origin.

As concerns this clone: The read stops 3 residues short of the end of the CDR3; the missing end is completed from the germline J gene. V usage is TRBV19 and J usage is TRBJ2-5; 10 bases agree with TRBD2. CDR1 and CDR2 from the germline V gene are LNHDA and SQIVND (reference sequence). V gave up 2 bases and J gave up 4 bases; unmatched junction bases: 7. The CDR3 loop spans 16 amino acids. CDR3 protein: CASSIKAGGRGETQYF. The CDR3 bases that were read are TGTGCCAGTAGTATAAAAGCGGGAGGGCGGGGAGAGACC.

With respect to this clone: Read coverage stops 3 residues before the CDR3 terminus; the germline J gene supplies the remainder. The chain joins TRBV20-1 to TRBJ2-7; 12 nucleotides match TRBD2. Trimming at V came to 7 bases and at J to 4 bases, leaving 2 bases not matched to a gene. CDR1 is DFQATT, CDR2 SNEGSKA, per germline (reference sequence). The CDR3 loop spans 12 amino acids. The CDR3 DNA, read in part, is TGCAGTGGGACTAGCGGGAAGTACGAG. It is translated as CSGTSGKYE. The full CDR3 protein is CSGTSGKYEQYF.

On this clone itself: The sequenced fragment ends 3 residues before the CDR3 boundary, so the rest is inferred from the germline J gene. The rearrangement uses TRBV20-1 and TRBJ2-7; D is ambiguous. Germline CDR1 DFQATT, CDR2 SNEGSKA (reference sequence). V shed 3 bases and J shed 0 bases, with 12 bases lying between them. The CDR3 has 14 amino acids. The CDR3 bases that were read are TGCAGTGCTAGTGGTGTGACAAGCTCCTACGAG. Translation gives CSASGVTSSYE. The whole CDR3 is CSASGVTSSYEQYF.

The CDR3 sequence: CASSLRVMNTEAFF. Incomplete CDR3 DNA: TGTGCCAGCAGCTTGCGGGTTATGAACACTGAA. The genes are TRBV5-5 and TRBJ1-1; no clear D gene. The DNA ends 3 residues before the CDR3 does, and the rest of the CDR3 is filled in from the germline J gene. Germline lookup yields CDR1 SGHKS and CDR2 YYEKEE (reference sequence). The CDR3 spans 14 residues. The ends were cut back, 1 base at V and 0 bases at J, with 7 bases in the middle. Full variable domain (rest looked up from reference TRBV5-5 and TRBJ1-1): DAGVTQSPTHLIKTRGQQVTLRCSPISGHKSVSWYQQVLGQGPQFIFQYYEKEERGRGNFPDRFSARQFPNYSSELNVNALLLGDSALYLCASSLRVMNTEAFFGQGTRLTVV.

About this clone itself: The CDR3 goes on 3 residues after the read ends, and that part is filled in from the germline J gene. V and J are TRBV5-1 and TRBJ2-3; a weak D match, TRBD1 (7 bases). The germline V and J ends were trimmed by 2 bases and 4 bases, with 11 bases remaining between them. CDR3 length: 14 amino acids. From germline, CDR1 is SGHRS and CDR2 YFSETQ. The CDR3 is CASSLDREADTQYF. CDR3 DNA, as far as it was read: TGCGCCAGCAGCTTAGACAGGGAGGCAGATACG.

This CDR3 reads CASSPGAERYNEQFF. The covered CDR3 bases are TGTGCCAGCTCACCAGGGGCGGAGCGATACAATGAG. The genes are TRBV18 and TRBJ2-1; possibly TRBD1 for D (5 bases). The CDR3 extends 3 residues past the end of the read, so its final part is completed from the germline J gene. Trimming stripped 2 bases from V and 4 bases from J, with 12 bases between. This CDR3 is built from 15 residues. From germline, CDR1 is KGHSH and CDR2 LQKENI.

The sequenced part of the CDR3 DNA is TGCAGTGCTAGAGATGCCAGCGGGAGGGCCAAGTACGAG. This sequence encodes CSARDASGRAKYE. The full CDR3 protein is CSARDASGRAKYEQYF. The chain is built from TRBV20-1 and TRBJ2-7; TRBD2 agrees at 10 bases. The CDR3 end lies 3 residues beyond the end of the read and is filled in from the germline J gene. The CDR3 contains 16 residues. V shed 0 bases and J 4 bases; nucleotides not matched to a gene: 9. Germline loops: CDR1 DFQATT, CDR2 SNEGSKA (reference sequence).

With regard to this clone: Read sequence stops 3 residues before the CDR3 end, and the germline J gene provides the missing end. This chain connects TRBV30 to TRBJ2-7, with TRBD1 matching over 7 bases. CDR3 length equals 11 residues. Losses at the gene ends were 8 bases for V and 2 bases for J; bases not matched to a gene: 3. Germline V gives CDR1 GTSNPN, CDR2 SVGIG (reference sequence). CDR3 sequence reads: CAGGQAYEQYF. The CDR3 DNA, read in part, is TGTGCCGGAGGACAGGCCTACGAG.

In regard to this clone: The CDR3 end is not reached by the read, which stops 3 residues before it; the germline J gene fills it in. The rearrangement uses TRBV10-1 and TRBJ2-2, with 11 positions matching TRBD2. The CDR3 consists of 17 residues. Germline V CDR1 and CDR2: WNHNN, SYGVQD (reference sequence). The covered CDR3 bases are TGCGCCAGCAGTCCCGGGACTAGCGGACCGTTACGGGTTGCG. Its protein product is CASSPGTSGPLRVA. The whole CDR3 sequence reads CASSPGTSGPLRVALFF.

This clone counts as large by frequency. The read ends 3 residues shy of where the CDR3 ends; the end is completed using the germline J gene. This sequence joins TRBV7-3 and TRBJ2-1; 7 nucleotides match TRBD2. CDR3 length: 17 amino acids. J was trimmed by 6 bases and V by 2 bases; bases with no gene match: 13. Germline lookup yields CDR1 SGHTA and CDR2 FQGTGA. CDR3 DNA (partial): TGTGCCAGCAGCTTAGAGAGGCGCGGGAGTGTACGCAATGAG. Translated: CASSLERRGSVRNE. From start to end, the CDR3 is CASSLERRGSVRNEQFF.

Worth noting for this clone: The read is 3 residues too short to cover the CDR3 end, so that end is filled in from the germline J gene. The chain employs TRBV7-6 and TRBJ1-4; D is perhaps TRBD1 (5 bases). Trimming cost V 3 bases and J 7 bases, with 18 bases left between them. Germline V lookup: CDR1 SGHVS, CDR2 FNYEAQ. This CDR3 contains 16 residues. The sequenced CDR3 bases are TGTGCCAGCAGCTTGCGTGGGAGGGGCCGGAGTGAAAAA. It is translated as CASSLRGRGRSEK. Given in full, the CDR3 is CASSLRGRGRSEKLFF.

In the case of this clone: The DNA ends 3 residues before the CDR3 does, and the rest of the CDR3 is filled in from the germline J gene. This specimen includes other DNA sequences encoding the same CDR3. This rearrangement joins TRBV5-1 to TRBJ2-7; 9 nucleotides line up with TRBD1. Per germline, CDR1 SGHRS and CDR2 YFSETQ. V lost 3 bases and J lost 4; bases outside the gene matches: 20. This CDR3 spans 19 amino acids. Here the CDR3 reads CASSSAGSRKTGGRYEQYF. The part of the CDR3 DNA that was read is TGCGCCAGCAGCTCGGCAGGTTCGCGGAAAACAGGGGGCAGGTACGAG.

As for this clone: Sequencing ends 3 residues short of the CDR3 end; the germline J gene provides the rest. The V and J genes are TRBV4-2 and TRBJ2-2, with 11 bases aligning to TRBD2. With 0 bases clipped from V and 5 bases from J, the junction kept 11 bases outside the gene matches. The CDR3 spans 19 residues. Germline V gives CDR1 LGHNA, CDR2 YNFKEQ. CDR3 bases read: TGTGCCAGCAGCCAAGACAGAACCACCCTAGCGGGAGGTACCGGGGAG. The encoded protein is CASSQDRTTLAGGTGE. The full CDR3 sequence reads CASSQDRTTLAGGTGELFF.

For this clone: Sequencing ends 3 residues short of the CDR3 end; the germline J gene provides the rest. This sequence joins TRBV20-1 and TRBJ1-1, with D possibly matching TRBD1 (6 bases). V lost 3 bases to trimming and J lost 5 bases, with 13 bases between them. The germline CDR1 and CDR2 sequences are DFQATT and SNEGSKA (reference sequence). This CDR3 has 13 residues. CDR3 bases read: TGCAGTGCTAGGAGACAGGCTCTGACTGAA. Protein sequence: CSARRQALTE. The entire CDR3 protein reads CSARRQALTEAFF.

A word on this clone: The read gets to within 3 residues of the CDR3 end, and the germline J gene fills in the rest. The V gene is TRBV7-3, the J gene TRBJ2-3; D is ambiguous. CDR3 length equals 13 residues. V gave up 1 base and J gave up 3 bases, with 5 bases separating them. Germline lookup yields CDR1 SGHTA and CDR2 FQGTGA. CDR3 in amino acids: CASSLSTTDTQYF. Incomplete CDR3 DNA: TGTGCCAGCAGCTTAAGTACAACAGATACG.

On this clone: The read ends 3 residues shy of where the CDR3 ends; the end is completed using the germline J gene. V is TRBV11-2 and J is TRBJ2-7; D ambiguous. The CDR3 has 13 residues. Trimming cost V 3 bases and J 4 bases, with 10 bases left between them. The germline CDR1 and CDR2 sequences are SGHAT and FQNNGV. CDR3 loop: CASSLPARYEQYF. The sequenced CDR3 bases are TGTGCCAGCAGCTTGCCAGCTAGATACGAG.

Comment on this clone: The CDR3 is cut off 3 residues early in the read; its end comes from the germline J gene. This rearrangement joins TRBV23-1 to TRBJ1-5, with D possibly being TRBD1 (5 bases). TRBV23-1 is labeled an ORF, and its function is uncertain. The CDR3 is 17 amino acids. V was clipped by 3 bases and J by 3 bases, with 18 bases between them. The CDR3 spells CASSQATVDALNQPQHF. Partial CDR3 DNA: TGCGCCAGCAGTCAGGCGACAGTTGATGCGCTCAATCAGCCC.

On this clone: The CDR3 end is not reached by the read, which stops 3 residues before it; the germline J gene fills it in. V and J are TRBV20-1 and TRBJ2-2, with 15 bases identical to TRBD2. Trimming at V came to 5 bases and at J to 1 base, leaving 5 bases not matched to a gene. The V gene's germline CDR1 is DFQATT and CDR2 SNEGSKA (reference sequence). There are 17 residues in the CDR3. This chain's CDR3 is CSAGGLAGGGNTGELFF. The sequenced CDR3 bases are TGCAGTGCTGGGGGACTAGCGGGAGGTGGGAACACCGGGGAG.

Concerning this clone itself: The read ends 3 residues early relative to the CDR3; the germline J gene fills the gap. The chain employs TRBV20-1 and TRBJ2-1; 11 bases align to TRBD2. Germline CDR1 and CDR2: DFQATT and SNEGSKA (reference sequence). V was clipped by 2 bases and J by 8 bases; unmatched bases: 5. CDR3 length: 14 residues. CDR3 DNA (partial): TGCAGTGCTAGATTACTAGCGGGAGCCTATGAG. The encoded protein is CSARLLAGAYE. The whole CDR3 protein reads CSARLLAGAYEQFF.

Concerning this clone: The CDR3 is cut off 3 residues early in the read; its end comes from the germline J gene. V is TRBV7-9 and J is TRBJ1-4; 12 bases fit TRBD1. The CDR3 contains 15 residues. Per the germline V gene, CDR1 is SEHNR and CDR2 is FQNEAQ (reference sequence). CDR3: CASSLEGTGGATLFF. The CDR3 bases that were read are TGTGCCAGCAGCTTAGAAGGGACAGGGGGCGCGACA. The full variable domain, in which reference TRBV7-9 and TRBJ1-4 provide the parts outside the CDR3, is DTGVSQNPRHKITKRGQNVTFRCDPISEHNRLYWYRQTLGQGPEFLTYFQNEAQLEKSRLLSDRFSAERPKGSFSTLEIQRTEQGDSAMYLCASSLEGTGGATLFFGSGTQLSVL.

As to this clone: Read sequence stops 3 residues before the CDR3 end, and the germline J gene provides the missing end. J is TRBJ2-5 and V is TRBV18; 12 nucleotides align to TRBD2. The V and J ends lost 2 bases and 1 base, in that order; junction bases with no gene match: 11. Germline lookup yields CDR1 KGHSH and CDR2 LQKENI. This CDR3 has 19 residues. The CDR3 sequence is CASSPVALAGGGIQETQYF. The CDR3 bases that were read are TGTGCCAGCTCACCAGTGGCCCTAGCGGGAGGGGGCATCCAAGAGACC.

Worth noting for this clone: The read gets to within 3 residues of the CDR3 end, and the germline J gene fills in the rest. The V call is TRBV19, the J call TRBJ2-2; TRBD1 is a possible D gene (5 bases). In germline, CDR1 is LNHDA, CDR2 SQIVND (reference sequence). V was trimmed by 4 bases and J by 3 bases, leaving 9 bases between them. The CDR3 contains 14 residues. The CDR3 spells CASSTAGYTGELFF. The CDR3 bases that were read are TGTGCCAGTAGTACAGCAGGGTACACCGGGGAG.

With regard to this clone: The DNA ends 3 residues before the CDR3 does, and the rest of the CDR3 is filled in from the germline J gene. The rearrangement links TRBV20-1 to TRBJ1-5; TRBD1 is a possible D gene (6 bases). The germline V and J ends were trimmed by 0 bases and 6 bases, with 12 bases remaining between them. This CDR3 region has 14 residues. CDR1 is DFQATT, CDR2 SNEGSKA, per germline (reference sequence). This chain's CDR3 is CSARDRGYSQPQHF. Partial CDR3 DNA: TGCAGTGCTAGAGACAGGGGTTATAGTCAGCCC.

In regard to this clone: The read terminates 3 residues before the CDR3 end, so the remaining end is supplied by the germline J gene. The V and J genes are TRBV18 and TRBJ2-7; D possibly corresponds to TRBD1 (6 bases). Between the trimmed V and J ends, which lost 3 bases and 0 bases, there was a span of 9 bases. CDR1 KGHSH and CDR2 LQKENI come from the germline V gene. This CDR3 region has 14 residues. The part of the CDR3 DNA that was read is TGTGCCAGCTCACCGGACAGAAGCTCCTACGAG. It codes for CASSPDRSSYE. The entire CDR3 reads CASSPDRSSYEQYF.

As to this clone: The read falls 3 residues short of the CDR3 end, and the missing part is taken from the germline J gene. The chain has TRBV5-1 and TRBJ2-7; D is perhaps TRBD1 (5 bases). Looked up from germline, CDR1 is SGHRS and CDR2 is YFSETQ. CDR3 length equals 15 residues. Trimming took 4 bases from V and 0 from J, leaving 14 bases between them. The CDR3 spells CASSPDSALSYEQYF. Incomplete CDR3 DNA: TGCGCCAGCAGCCCCGACAGTGCCCTCTCCTACGAG. The whole variable domain, remainder taken from reference TRBV5-1 and TRBJ2-7, is KAGVTQTPRYLIKTRGQQVTLSCSPISGHRSVSWYQQTPGQGLQFLFEYFSETQRNKGNFPGRFSGRQFSNSRSEMNVSTLELGDSALYLCASSPDSALSYEQYFGPGTRLTVT.

As to this clone: The missing CDR3 end, 3 residues past where the read stops, is filled in from the germline J gene. The rearrangement uses TRBV6-4 and TRBJ1-2; a weak D match, TRBD1 (6 bases). This CDR3 comprises 14 residues. Germline values: CDR1 MRHNA, CDR2 SNTAGT. Trimming took 2 bases from V and 7 from J, leaving 14 bases between them. The covered CDR3 bases are TGTGCCAGCAGTGACCAGCCAGGGGTTGGTGGC. Its translation: CASSDQPGVGG. In full, the CDR3 reads CASSDQPGVGGYTF.

CDR3 DNA, as far as it was read: TGCGCCAGCAGCATCTTGCGGGCCGACAGGACCTACGAG. Translating it yields CASSILRADRTYE. The full CDR3 reads CASSILRADRTYEQYF. The chain recombines TRBV5-1 with TRBJ2-7; D may be TRBD1 (6 bases). The CDR3 is cut off 3 residues early in the read; its end comes from the germline J gene. The length of the CDR3 is 16 residues. Germline V gene lookup returns CDR1 SGHRS and CDR2 YFSETQ. V was pared by 4 bases and J by 2 bases, with 19 bases between.

The chain's CDR3 is CASSEGGLGNQPQHF. The CDR3 bases that were read are TGTGCCAGCAGTGAGGGCGGGTTGGGCAATCAGCCC. The J gene is TRBJ1-5, the V gene TRBV2; D is unresolved. Coverage ceases 3 residues before the CDR3 finishes, and the germline J gene fills in the end. Germline V gene lookup returns CDR1 SNHLY and CDR2 FYNNEI. The germline V and J ends were trimmed by 3 bases and 2 bases, with 11 bases remaining between them. CDR3 size: 15 residues.